A single sample is the source of the 2 T cell receptor beta chains below, sequenced in a study of tumor-infiltrating lymphocytes in oesophageal squamous cell carcinoma. From the PCR reads, TCRdb called clonotypes with MiXCR, one entry per CDR3 protein. The repertoire holds 5,500 to 7,500 distinct CDR3 sequences, roughly 14% seen once, with approximately 15% in the top ten. The sequencing input was esophageal tumor tissue. The receptors originated from a male donor with esophageal squamous cell carcinoma.

By sample share, this clonotype is medium-sized. Its ends do not fully match the called genes, so a read error is possible. The rearrangement uses TRBV7-7 and TRBJ2-2; perhaps TRBD2 as D (5 bases). Per the germline V gene, CDR1 is SSHAT and CDR2 is FNYEAQ (reference sequence). This CDR3 spans 14 amino acids. In nucleotides, the CDR3 is TGTGCTAGCAGCTTAGTGCGGGACACCGGGGAGCTGTTTTTT. This encodes CASSLVRDTGELFF.

V and J are TRBV12-3 or TRBV12-4 and TRBJ1-5, with D perhaps TRBD1 (5 bases). This CDR3 region has 17 residues. Trimming cost V 7 bases and J 0 bases, with 19 bases left between them. In DNA, the CDR3 is TGTGCCAGCATCAATAGACAGAATGAGAATAGCAATCAGCCCCAGCATTTT. The encoded protein is CASINRQNENSNQPQHF.